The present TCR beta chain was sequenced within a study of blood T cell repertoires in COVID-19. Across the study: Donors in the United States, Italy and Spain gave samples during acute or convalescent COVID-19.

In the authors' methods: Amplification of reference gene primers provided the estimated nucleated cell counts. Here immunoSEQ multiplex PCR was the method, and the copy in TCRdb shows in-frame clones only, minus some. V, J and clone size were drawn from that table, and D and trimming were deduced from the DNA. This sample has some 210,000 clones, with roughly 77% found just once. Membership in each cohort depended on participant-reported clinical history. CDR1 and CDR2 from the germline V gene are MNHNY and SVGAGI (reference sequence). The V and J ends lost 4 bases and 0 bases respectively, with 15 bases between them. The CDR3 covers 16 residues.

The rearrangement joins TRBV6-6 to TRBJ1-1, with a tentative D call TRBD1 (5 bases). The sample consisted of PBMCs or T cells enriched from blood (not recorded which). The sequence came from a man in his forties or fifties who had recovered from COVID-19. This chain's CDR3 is CASSSAVGGLNTEAFF. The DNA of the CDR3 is TGTGCCAGCAGTTCCGCCGTCGGGGGGTTGAACACTGAAGCTTTCTTT.